Listed here is a single T cell receptor (beta chain). Its antigen remains unknown. The data originate from a study of type 1 and type 2 diabetes patients. Study overall: T cells were magnetically sorted from PBMCs as CD4+ or CD8+ subsets.

The V gene lost 5 bases and the J gene lost 5 bases, with 12 bases spanning the gap. This CDR3 is 13 amino acids long. Germline lookup yields CDR1 SGHAT and CDR2 FQNNGV. PCR was run on genomic DNA. Amplification of the beta chain CDR3 used 30 forward and 13 reverse multiplex primers. TCRdb independently ran MiXCR on the multiplex PCR reads; one entry per CDR3 protein. The sample records around 300,000 distinct CDR3 sequences, 45% to 60% being singletons. Each diabetic donor fulfilled classification criteria for either type 1 or type 2. Donors had no other autoimmune disease or infection in four weeks. Study-level results: Type 2 diabetes repertoires were more diverse than type 1 diabetes repertoires.

Sequences were obtained from peripheral blood mononuclear cells (PBMCs). This chain joins TRBV11-2 and TRBJ1-1; no firm D call. This clonotype was obtained from a young man with type 2 diabetes. CDR3 in DNA: TGTGCCAGCAGCCCTACACAATGGACTGAAGCTTTCTTT. Residues: CASSPTQWTEAFF.